Below are 26 T cell receptor beta chains sequenced from a single sample in a study. TCRdb re-derived calls from the 5' RACE reads in MiXCR, one entry per CDR3 protein. Counted here are just under 65,000 distinct CDR3 sequences, around a fifth occurring once; the ten biggest clones make up about 3%. The specimen was memory CD4+ T cells sorted from a lymph node. The subset here: memory CD4+ T cells, CD4+CD45RO+CD25-. Receptors originate from a female donor with breast cancer.

The chain is built from TRBV7-2 and TRBJ2-7, with D maybe TRBD2 (5 bases). The CDR3 runs 14 residues. Germline-derived CDR1 and CDR2 are SGHTA and FQGNSA. Deletions cut 1 base from V and 6 bases from J, with 13 bases between. CDR3 in DNA: TGTGCCAGCAGCTTAGGCACTGGGAGTTCCGAGCAGTACTTC. Translation gives CASSLGTGSSEQYF.

As to this clonotype: It may be a read error: a sequence one base away is much more abundant. The chain joins TRBV6-1 to TRBJ2-2, with a weak D call TRBD1 (6 bases). Germline CDR1 is MNHNS and CDR2 is SASEGT. The CDR3 has 16 residues. The V end was cut by 8 bases, the J end by 4 bases, with 20 bases between. The CDR3 region has the DNA TGTGCCAGCCTTCCGGGACAACTACTTAGCACCGGGGAGCTGTTTTTT. Its protein product is CASLPGQLLSTGELFF.

The J gene is TRBJ2-3, the V gene TRBV28, with D unresolved. V lost 2 bases to trimming and J lost 6 bases, with 3 bases between them. The germline V gene encodes CDR1 MDHEN and CDR2 SYDVKM. The CDR3 is made up of 11 amino acids. Here the CDR3 reads CASSLKDTQYF. CDR3 sequence (DNA): TGTGCCAGCAGTTTAAAGGATACGCAGTATTTT.

This clonotype was recorded a few times. V gene TRBV7-3 combines with J gene TRBJ2-7; D might be TRBD1 or TRBD2, each matching 5 bases. The CDR3 has 12 residues. Germline V gene lookup returns CDR1 SGHTA and CDR2 FQGTGA. V shed 8 bases and J shed 6 bases, with 14 bases lying between them. The CDR3 region is CASGDRWGEQYF. DNA of the CDR3: TGTGCCAGCGGGGACCGCTGGGGCGAGCAGTACTTC. The full variable domain, its missing parts supplied by reference TRBV7-3 and TRBJ2-7, is GAGVSQTPSNKVTEKGKYVELRCDPISGHTALYWYRQSLGQGPEFLIYFQGTGAADDSGLPNDRFFAVRPEGSVSTLKIQRTERGDSAVYLCASGDRWGEQYFGPGTRLTVT.

Many counts were recorded for this clonotype. The chain links TRBV6-5 to TRBJ1-2; no reliable D call. V was pared by 0 bases and J by 7 bases, with 15 bases between. Germline lookup yields CDR1 MNHEY and CDR2 SVGAGI. This CDR3 contains 15 residues. The CDR3 protein is CASSYSRREWSGYTF. CDR3 nucleotide sequence: TGTGCCAGCAGTTACTCGAGAAGGGAGTGGAGTGGCTACACCTTC.

This clonotype was detected many times. The chain employs TRBV7-9 and TRBJ1-2, with a possible D match to TRBD1 (5 bases). The length of the CDR3 is 13 residues. The V end lost 4 bases, the J end lost 7 bases, and 13 bases lay between the germline ends. CDR1 is SEHNR, CDR2 FQNEAQ, per germline (reference sequence). CDR3 sequence reads: CASSWDWQGGYTF. The CDR3 DNA follows: TGTGCCAGCAGCTGGGATTGGCAGGGTGGCTACACCTTC.

The chain uses TRBV7-2 and TRBJ2-1; 12 nucleotides agree with TRBD2. Germline values: CDR1 SGHTA, CDR2 FQGNSA. The CDR3 totals 15 residues. The V gene end was trimmed by 4 bases and the J gene end by 6 bases; junction bases not matched to a gene: 4. CDR3 bases: TGTGCCAGCAGCTCTTGGACTAGCGGGGTCAATGAGCAGTTCTTC. Translation: CASSSWTSGVNEQFF.

This clonotype has only a few counts. The V and J genes are TRBV7-2 and TRBJ2-5, with no clear D. Per germline, CDR1 SGHTA and CDR2 FQGNSA. The CDR3 has 12 amino acids. Trimming cost V 2 bases and J 4 bases, with 5 bases left between them. CDR3 sequence reads: CASSLLRETQYF. DNA for the CDR3: TGTGCCAGCAGCTTATTGCGAGAGACCCAGTACTTC. Based on the CDR3 plus reference TRBV7-2 and TRBJ2-5, the full variable domain is GAGVSQSPSNKVTEKGKDVELRCDPISGHTALYWYRQSLGQGLEFLIYFQGNSAPDKSGLPSDRFSAERTGGSVSTLTIQRTQQEDSAVYLCASSLLRETQYFGPGTRLLVL.

This clonotype was found a few times. This sequence may be a read error, since a much larger clone differs from it by one base. The V and J genes are TRBV29-1 and TRBJ2-3; possibly TRBD1 or TRBD2 for D (5 bases each). This CDR3 has 12 residues. CDR1 SQVTM and CDR2 ANQGSEA come from the germline V gene. CDR3 protein: CSGGPATNTQYF. The CDR3 coding sequence is TGCAGCGGGGGACCTGCCACAAATACGCAGTATTTT.

At least ten counts were recorded for this clonotype. The chain uses TRBV5-1 and TRBJ2-7; unclear D gene. V lost 1 base and J 7 bases, leaving 9 bases between the germline ends. This CDR3 comprises 12 residues. Germline V gene lookup returns CDR1 SGHRS and CDR2 YFSETQ. This CDR3 reads CASSLTMREQYF. CDR3 sequence (DNA): TGCGCCAGCAGCTTGACCATGCGGGAGCAGTACTTC.

This clonotype was observed a handful of times. The rearrangement uses TRBV20-1 and TRBJ2-1; 12 nucleotides agree with TRBD2. Germline V gives CDR1 DFQATT, CDR2 SNEGSKA (reference sequence). V lost 2 bases, J lost 8 bases, and 4 bases stayed unmatched. This CDR3 contains 14 residues. CDR3 sequence reads: CSARLAGGRDEQFF. CDR3 bases: TGCAGTGCTAGACTAGCGGGAGGGCGGGATGAGCAGTTCTTC.

This clonotype was counted at least ten times. CDR3 nucleotide sequence: TGCAGCGTTGAAGATCCAGGGACAGGAAGGGAGACCCAGTACTTC. The encoded protein is CSVEDPGTGRETQYF. The chain has TRBV29-1 and TRBJ2-5, with TRBD1 matching 8 bases. The CDR3 runs to 15 residues. The germline V gene has CDR1 SQVTM and CDR2 ANQGSEA. The ends lost 0 bases at V and 5 bases at J; junction bases unmatched: 8.

The V and J genes are TRBV19 and TRBJ2-1; D remains unclear. Germline V gene data show CDR1 as LNHDA and CDR2 as SQIVND (reference sequence). The CDR3 runs 14 residues. Deletions cut 3 bases from V and 5 bases from J, with 11 bases between. This CDR3 is CASSIELRNNEQFF. The CDR3 DNA reads TGTGCCAGTAGTATTGAGCTTAGAAACAATGAGCAGTTCTTC.

This clonotype appeared a few times. The CDR3 sequence is CASSLDKVKAFF. The CDR3 DNA reads as TGTGCCAGCAGCCTAGACAAGGTGAAAGCTTTCTTT. V is TRBV7-2 and J is TRBJ1-1; no clear D gene. Trimming stripped 5 bases from V and 9 bases from J, with 13 bases between. The CDR3 consists of 12 residues. From germline, CDR1 is SGHTA and CDR2 FQGNSA.

V gene TRBV5-1 combines with J gene TRBJ2-7; 11 bases fit TRBD1. The V and J ends lost 4 bases and 5 bases, in that order; junction bases with no gene match: 5. The V gene's germline CDR1 is SGHRS and CDR2 YFSETQ. This CDR3 comprises 14 residues. CDR3 in DNA: TGCGCCAGCAGCCCGGGACAGGGGGATGACGAGCAGTACTTC. This gives the protein CASSPGQGDDEQYF.

V is TRBV7-2 and J is TRBJ2-5; D not resolved. CDR1 is SGHTA and CDR2 is FQGNSA in the germline V gene. V was shortened by 6 bases and J by 2 bases, with 10 bases between the two germline ends. The CDR3 spans 13 residues. CDR3 loop: CASSIRPQETQYF. Here the CDR3 DNA reads TGTGCCAGCAGTATCAGGCCACAAGAGACCCAGTACTTC.

In its sample, this clonotype was seen a few times. V and J are TRBV3-1 and TRBJ2-2; D gene uncertain. Deletions cut 4 bases from V and 8 bases from J, with 8 bases between. The length of the CDR3 is 12 residues. Germline V CDR1 and CDR2: LGHDT, YNNKEL (reference sequence). The CDR3 DNA is TGTGCCAGCAGCCGCCCCGATGGGGAGCTGTTTTTT. This gives the protein CASSRPDGELFF.

The chain employs TRBV7-9 and TRBJ1-3; D not certain. The germline V gene encodes CDR1 SEHNR and CDR2 FQNEAQ (reference sequence). Trimming took off 6 bases at V and 3 bases at J, with 6 bases between the two ends. This CDR3 is 12 amino acids long. The CDR3 DNA sequence: TGTGCCAGCAGTCAGGTTGGAAACACCATATATTTT. Protein: CASSQVGNTIYF.

This clonotype has only a few counts. The chain has TRBV12-3 or TRBV12-4 and TRBJ1-5, with D possibly matching TRBD1 (5 bases). V was trimmed by 2 bases and J by 6 bases, leaving 5 bases between them. CDR3 size: 12 residues. CDR3 region: CASSLQGQPQHF. The DNA of the CDR3 is TGTGCCAGCAGTTTACAGGGTCAGCCCCAGCATTTT.

This clonotype was recorded a few times. The chain joins TRBV2 to TRBJ1-2; D remains ambiguous. V lost 7 bases to trimming and J lost 5 bases, with 5 bases between them. The CDR3 runs 10 residues. The germline gives CDR1 SNHLY, CDR2 FYNNEI. The CDR3 sequence: CASKFYGYTF. The CDR3 nucleotides read TGTGCCAGCAAGTTTTATGGCTACACCTTC.

This chain uses TRBV12-3 or TRBV12-4 with TRBJ1-2, with D possibly being TRBD1 (5 bases). V lost 3 bases and J 5 bases, leaving 10 bases between the germline ends. This CDR3 contains 13 residues. The DNA of the CDR3 is TGTGCCAGCAGTTTTGGGGCCCGATATGGCTACACCTTC. Residues: CASSFGARYGYTF.

This clonotype was seen more than once but under ten times. The V gene is TRBV7-9, the J gene TRBJ2-3; 8 bases are a match to TRBD2. Germline V lookup: CDR1 SEHNR, CDR2 FQNEAQ (reference sequence). The CDR3 is made up of 14 amino acids. V trimming: 6 bases; J trimming: 5 bases; junction bases outside the gene matches: 7. The DNA of the CDR3 is TGTGCCAGCAGTCTGAGCGGGAGAGAAGATACGCAGTATTTT. Protein: CASSLSGREDTQYF.

The chain joins TRBV11-3 to TRBJ2-5, with D possibly being TRBD1 (6 bases). Germline V gene lookup returns CDR1 SGHNT and CDR2 YENEEA. With 5 bases removed from V and 3 bases from J, the gap between germline ends came to 16 bases. This CDR3 region has 15 residues. CDR3 DNA: TGTGCCAGCAGCCCCGGACAGCCAGCCGAAGAGACCCAGTACTTC. This sequence encodes CASSPGQPAEETQYF.

As regards this clonotype: Being one base from a much bigger clone, this may be a read error. A read error is likely, as this CDR3 ends without the conserved phenylalanine or tryptophan. The chain has TRBV20-1 and TRBJ1-1; D might be TRBD1 (5 bases). CDR1 and CDR2 from the germline V gene are DFQATT and SNEGSKA (reference sequence). CDR3 length: 12 residues. V was clipped by 6 bases and J by 1 base, with 9 bases between them. The CDR3 region is CSAPRGNTEAFL. CDR3 in DNA: TGCAGTGCCCCGAGGGGGAACACTGAAGCTTTCCTT.

Concerning this clonotype: A much larger clonotype is one base distant, so this may be a read error. The chain couples TRBV12-3 or TRBV12-4 to TRBJ2-2; D might be TRBD2 (5 bases). The CDR3 has 13 residues. CDR3: CASSISDVGELSF. In nucleotides, the CDR3 is TGTGCCAGCAGCATTAGCGACGTCGGGGAGCTGTCTTTT.

The table lists this clonotype with many counts. This chain connects TRBV20-1 to TRBJ1-2; D ambiguous. Germline V gene data show CDR1 as DFQATT and CDR2 as SNEGSKA (reference sequence). The CDR3 loop spans 12 amino acids. DNA for the CDR3: TGCAGCGCTGAAAGTGGGCTCTTTGGCTACACCTTC. It codes for CSAESGLFGYTF.